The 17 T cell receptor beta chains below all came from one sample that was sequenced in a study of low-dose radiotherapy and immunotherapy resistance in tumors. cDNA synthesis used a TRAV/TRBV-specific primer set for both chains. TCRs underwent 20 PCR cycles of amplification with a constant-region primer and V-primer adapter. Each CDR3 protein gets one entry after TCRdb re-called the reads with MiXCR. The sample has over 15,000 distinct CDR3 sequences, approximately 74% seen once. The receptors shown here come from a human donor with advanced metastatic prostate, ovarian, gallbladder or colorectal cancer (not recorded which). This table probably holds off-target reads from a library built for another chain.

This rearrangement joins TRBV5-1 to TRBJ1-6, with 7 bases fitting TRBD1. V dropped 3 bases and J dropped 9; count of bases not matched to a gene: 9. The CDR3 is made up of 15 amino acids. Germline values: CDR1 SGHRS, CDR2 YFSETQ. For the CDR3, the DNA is TGCGCCAGCAGCTCAGGACAGGAGCAAACTTCACCCCTCCACTTT. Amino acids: CASSSGQEQTSPLHF.

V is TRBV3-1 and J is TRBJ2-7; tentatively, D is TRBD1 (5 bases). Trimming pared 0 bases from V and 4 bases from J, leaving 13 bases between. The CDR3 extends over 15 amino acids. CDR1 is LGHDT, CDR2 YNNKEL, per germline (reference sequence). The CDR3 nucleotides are TGTGCCAGCAGCCAAGACAGGGCGGCCTTGTACGAGCAGTACTTC. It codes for CASSQDRAALYEQYF.

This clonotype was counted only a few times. The chain's CDR3 is CSVEESGRSRSYEQYF. The CDR3 DNA is TGCAGCGTTGAAGAGAGCGGGAGATCCCGCTCCTACGAGCAGTACTTC. The chain recombines TRBV29-1 with TRBJ2-7; TRBD2 matches 8 bases. V lost 0 bases, J lost 0 bases, and 7 bases stayed unmatched. CDR3 length equals 16 residues. CDR1 is SQVTM, CDR2 ANQGSEA, per germline.

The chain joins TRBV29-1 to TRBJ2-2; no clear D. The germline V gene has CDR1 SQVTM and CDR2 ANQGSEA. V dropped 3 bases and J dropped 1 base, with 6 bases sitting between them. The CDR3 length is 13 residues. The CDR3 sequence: CSVDEGNTGELFF. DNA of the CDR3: TGCAGCGTTGATGAAGGGAACACCGGGGAGCTGTTTTTT.

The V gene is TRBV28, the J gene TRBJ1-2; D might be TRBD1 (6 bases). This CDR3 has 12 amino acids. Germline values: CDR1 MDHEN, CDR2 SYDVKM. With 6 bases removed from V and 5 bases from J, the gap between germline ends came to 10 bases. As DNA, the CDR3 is TGTGCCAGCAGGGAAGGGGGGTATGGCTACACCTTC. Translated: CASREGGYGYTF.

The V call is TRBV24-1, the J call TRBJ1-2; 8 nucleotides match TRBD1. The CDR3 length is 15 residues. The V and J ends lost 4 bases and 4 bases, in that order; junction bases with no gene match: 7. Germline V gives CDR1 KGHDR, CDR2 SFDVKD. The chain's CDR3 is CATSDPGQGGYGYTF. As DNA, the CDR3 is TGTGCCACCAGTGACCCTGGACAGGGCGGCTATGGCTACACCTTC.

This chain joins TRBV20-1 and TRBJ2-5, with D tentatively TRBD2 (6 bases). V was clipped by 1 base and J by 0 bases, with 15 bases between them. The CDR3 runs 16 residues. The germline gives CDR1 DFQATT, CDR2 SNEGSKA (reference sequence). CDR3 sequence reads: CSARGGVDSHQETQYF. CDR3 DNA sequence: TGCAGTGCTAGAGGGGGGGTAGACAGTCACCAAGAGACCCAGTACTTC.

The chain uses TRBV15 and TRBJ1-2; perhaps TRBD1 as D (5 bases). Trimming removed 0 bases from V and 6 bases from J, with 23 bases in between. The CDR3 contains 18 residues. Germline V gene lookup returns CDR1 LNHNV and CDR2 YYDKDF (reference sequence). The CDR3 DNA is TGTGCCACCAGCAGAGAAACGCCCGGGCCTCGGGGAGGGGATGGCTACACCTTC. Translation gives CATSRETPGPRGGDGYTF.

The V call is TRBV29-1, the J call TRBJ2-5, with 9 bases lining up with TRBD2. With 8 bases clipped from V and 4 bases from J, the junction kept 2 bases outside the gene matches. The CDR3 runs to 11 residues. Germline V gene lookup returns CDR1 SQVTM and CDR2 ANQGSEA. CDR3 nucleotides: TGCAGCCCGCGGGAGGGAGAGACCCAGTACTTC. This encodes CSPREGETQYF.

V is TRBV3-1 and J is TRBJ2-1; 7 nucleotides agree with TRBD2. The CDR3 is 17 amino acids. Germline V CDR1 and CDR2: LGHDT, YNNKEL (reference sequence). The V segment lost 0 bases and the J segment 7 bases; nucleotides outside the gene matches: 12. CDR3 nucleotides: TGTGCCAGCAGCCAAGATATTTATGGCGGGAGAGGGAATGAGCAGTTCTTC. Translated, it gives CASSQDIYGGRGNEQFF.

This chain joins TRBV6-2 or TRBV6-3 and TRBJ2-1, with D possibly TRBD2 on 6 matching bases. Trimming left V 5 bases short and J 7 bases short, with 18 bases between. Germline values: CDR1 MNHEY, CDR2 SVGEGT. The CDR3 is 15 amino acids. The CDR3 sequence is CASSPSIRAGNEQFF. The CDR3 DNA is TGTGCCAGCAGTCCCTCGATCAGGGCGGGAAATGAGCAGTTCTTC.

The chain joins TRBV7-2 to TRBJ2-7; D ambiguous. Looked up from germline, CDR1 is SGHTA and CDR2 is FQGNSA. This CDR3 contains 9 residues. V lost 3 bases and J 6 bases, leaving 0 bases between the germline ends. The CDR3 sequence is CASSFEQYF. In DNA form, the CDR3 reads TGTGCCAGCAGCTTCGAGCAGTACTTC.

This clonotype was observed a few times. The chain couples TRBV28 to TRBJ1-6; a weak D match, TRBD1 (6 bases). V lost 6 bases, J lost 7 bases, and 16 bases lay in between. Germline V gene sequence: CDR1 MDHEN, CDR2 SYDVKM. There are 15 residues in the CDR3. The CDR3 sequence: CASSDRTGQNSPLHF. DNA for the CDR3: TGTGCCAGCAGCGACCGGACGGGACAAAATTCACCCCTCCACTTT.

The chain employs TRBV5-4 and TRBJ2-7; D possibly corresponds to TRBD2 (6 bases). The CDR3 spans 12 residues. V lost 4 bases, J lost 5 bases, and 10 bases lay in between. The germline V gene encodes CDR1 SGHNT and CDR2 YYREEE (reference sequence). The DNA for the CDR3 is TGTGCCAGCAGCACCCCTAGCGACGAGCAGTACTTC. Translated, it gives CASSTPSDEQYF.

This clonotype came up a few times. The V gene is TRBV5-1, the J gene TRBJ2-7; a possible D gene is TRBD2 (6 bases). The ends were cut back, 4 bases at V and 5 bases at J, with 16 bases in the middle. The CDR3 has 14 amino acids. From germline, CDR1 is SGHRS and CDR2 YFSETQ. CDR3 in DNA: TGCGCCAGCAGCAGGGTTGCGGGGAACAACGAGCAGTACTTC. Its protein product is CASSRVAGNNEQYF.

For the CDR3, the DNA is TGTGCCAGCAAGAACTGGGGGCTTAATCAGCCCCAGCATTTT. Translating it yields CASKNWGLNQPQHF. The chain recombines TRBV2 with TRBJ1-5, with D tentatively TRBD1 (6 bases). V was cut by 7 bases and J by 4 bases, with 14 bases left in between. CDR3 size: 14 residues. Germline V gives CDR1 SNHLY, CDR2 FYNNEI.

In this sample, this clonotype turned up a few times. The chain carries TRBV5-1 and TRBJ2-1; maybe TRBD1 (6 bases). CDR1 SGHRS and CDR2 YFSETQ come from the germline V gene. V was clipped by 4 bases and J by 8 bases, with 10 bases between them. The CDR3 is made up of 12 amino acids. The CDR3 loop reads CASSPQGHEQFF. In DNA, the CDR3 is TGCGCCAGCAGCCCACAGGGACATGAGCAGTTCTTC.